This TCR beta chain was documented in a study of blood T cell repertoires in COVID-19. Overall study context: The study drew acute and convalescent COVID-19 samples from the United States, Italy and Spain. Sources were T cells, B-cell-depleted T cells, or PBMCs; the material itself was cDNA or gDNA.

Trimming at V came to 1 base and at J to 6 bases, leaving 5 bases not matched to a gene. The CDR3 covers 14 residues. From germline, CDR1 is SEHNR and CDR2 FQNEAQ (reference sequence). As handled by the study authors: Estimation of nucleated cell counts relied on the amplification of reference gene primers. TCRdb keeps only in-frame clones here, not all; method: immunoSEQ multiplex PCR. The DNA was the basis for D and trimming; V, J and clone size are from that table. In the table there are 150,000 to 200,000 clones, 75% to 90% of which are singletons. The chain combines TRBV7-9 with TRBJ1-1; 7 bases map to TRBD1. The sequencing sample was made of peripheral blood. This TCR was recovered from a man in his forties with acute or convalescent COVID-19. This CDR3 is CASSLDQGVAEAFF. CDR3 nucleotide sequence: TGTGCCAGCAGCTTAGATCAGGGGGTCGCTGAAGCTTTCTTT.